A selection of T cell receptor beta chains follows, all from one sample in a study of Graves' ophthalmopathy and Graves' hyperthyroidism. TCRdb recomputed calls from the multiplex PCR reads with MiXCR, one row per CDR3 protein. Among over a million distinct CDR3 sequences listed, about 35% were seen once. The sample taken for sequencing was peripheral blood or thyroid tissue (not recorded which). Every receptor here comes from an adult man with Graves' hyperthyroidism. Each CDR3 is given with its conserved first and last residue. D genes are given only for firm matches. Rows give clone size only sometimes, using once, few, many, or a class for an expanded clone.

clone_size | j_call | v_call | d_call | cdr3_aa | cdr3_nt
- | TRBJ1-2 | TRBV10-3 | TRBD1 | CAITATGGADLYYGYTF | TGTGCCATCACCGCGACAGGGGGGGCAGATCTGTACTATGGCTACACCTTC
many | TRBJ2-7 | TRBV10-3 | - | CASSYSSFQQRYEQYF | TGTGCCAGCAGTTACTCTTCCTTTCAACAGCGCTACGAGCAGTACTTC
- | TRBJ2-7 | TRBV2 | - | CASSYSENRAYEQYF | TGTGCCAGCAGTTACTCGGAAAACAGAGCCTACGAGCAGTACTTC
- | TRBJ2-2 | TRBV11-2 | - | CASSFQAGELFF | TGTGCCAGCAGCTTCCAGGCCGGGGAGCTGTTTTTT
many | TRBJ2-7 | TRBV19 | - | CASSIRGAGSYEQYF | TGTGCCAGTAGTATACGTGGAGCCGGCTCCTACGAGCAGTACTTC
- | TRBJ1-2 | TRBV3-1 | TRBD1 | CASSQRVQGGYGYTF | TGTGCCAGCAGCCAAAGGGTACAGGGGGGATATGGCTACACCTTC
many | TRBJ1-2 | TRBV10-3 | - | CAISVAGTYGYTF | TGTGCCATCAGTGTCGCAGGGACCTATGGCTACACCTTC
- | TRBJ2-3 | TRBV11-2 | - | CASLETDTQYF | TGTGCCAGCCTTGAGACGGATACGCAGTATTTT
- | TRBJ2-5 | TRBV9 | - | CASSVGAPGGSQETQYF | TGTGCCAGCAGCGTAGGAGCGCCGGGTGGCAGTCAAGAGACCCAGTACTTC
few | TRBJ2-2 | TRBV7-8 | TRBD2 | CASSYLAGTQGGGELFF | TGTGCCAGCAGTTACCTAGCGGGAACCCAGGGTGGCGGGGAGCTGTTTTTT